This T cell receptor beta chain was recorded in a study of identical twins. Study-wide points: For zero-insertion analyses, partial confounding could come from invariant MAIT and iNKT cells.

CDR1 is MNHEY, CDR2 SMNVEV, per germline (reference sequence). Trimming removed 6 bases from V and 5 bases from J; junction bases left unmatched: 17. The CDR3 covers 17 residues. Each CDR3 protein gets one entry after TCRdb re-called the 5' RACE reads with MiXCR. The data show about 530,000 distinct CDR3 sequences, with 13% to 15% seen just once and roughly 0.46% held by the top ten. A word on this clonotype: What it recognizes is unknown.

This sample also belongs to another study, concerning yellow fever vaccine responses in identical twins.

The sequence was collected from a woman under 30 in good health. The V call is TRBV27, the J call TRBJ2-3, with 7 bases aligning to TRBD2. The sample was CD4+ T cells sorted from blood. The CDR3 DNA follows: TGTGCCAGCAGGGGGGGAAACAAGCGGGGCCCCGGAGATACGCAGTATTTT. This codes for CASRGGNKRGPGDTQYF.